One sample yielded the 28 T cell receptor beta chains listed below, sequenced in a study of cytomegalovirus exposure and HLA in healthy donors. Primers: 60 Vbeta forward and 13 Jbeta reverse. The repertoire was sequenced with immunoSEQ multiplex PCR; TCRdb's copy has only in-frame clones and lacks some. The data contain 130,000 to 150,000 clones, 70% to 80% of them singletons. Sequencing was performed on PBMCs. Receptors were obtained from a male donor in good health and CMV-seronegative.

The gene calls are TRBV6-1 and TRBJ2-2; D is possibly TRBD1 (5 bases). This CDR3 comprises 14 residues. Germline lookup yields CDR1 MNHNS and CDR2 SASEGT. V shed 6 bases and J shed 2 bases, with 10 bases lying between them. CDR3 in DNA: TGTGCCAGCAGGACAGACCTCAACACCGGGGAGCTGTTTTTT. Amino acid sequence: CASRTDLNTGELFF.

This sequence joins TRBV27 and TRBJ1-2; 7 nucleotides match TRBD1. Trimming at V came to 2 bases and at J to 2 bases, leaving 5 bases not matched to a gene. Germline V gene sequence: CDR1 MNHEY, CDR2 SMNVEV (reference sequence). This CDR3 has 15 amino acids. In DNA, the CDR3 is TGTGCCAGCAGTTTAAATCCAGGGGGAAACTATGGCTACACCTTC. Its translation is CASSLNPGGNYGYTF.

This rearrangement joins TRBV7-2 to TRBJ2-7, with 9 bases lining up with TRBD2. The trim removed 1 base at V and 6 bases at J, leaving 7 bases unmatched. The germline CDR1 and CDR2 sequences are SGHTA and FQGNSA. The length of the CDR3 is 15 residues. The CDR3 region is CASSLGRGRGGEQYF. CDR3 coding DNA: TGTGCCAGCAGCTTAGGACGGGGGCGGGGGGGCGAGCAGTACTTC.

The chain joins TRBV11-3 to TRBJ2-2; 9 bases line up with TRBD1. The CDR3 length is 16 residues. The V segment lost 5 bases and the J segment 1 base; nucleotides outside the gene matches: 5. The germline CDR1 and CDR2 sequences are SGHNT and YENEEA. The CDR3 nucleotides are TGTGCCAGCAGCCCTTCGACAGGGGGGAACACCGGGGAGCTGTTTTTT. This sequence encodes CASSPSTGGNTGELFF.

The chain joins TRBV28 to TRBJ1-4; TRBD1 matches 7 bases. The CDR3 covers 14 residues. CDR1 and CDR2 from the germline V gene are MDHEN and SYDVKM. J lost 3 bases, V lost 6 bases, and 4 bases had no gene match. The CDR3 sequence: CASRAGTANEKLFF. The CDR3 DNA reads as TGTGCCAGCAGGGCCGGGACAGCTAATGAAAAACTGTTTTTT. The full variable domain, with the rest looked up from reference TRBV28 and TRBJ1-4, is DVKVTQSSRYLVKRTGEKVFLECVQDMDHENMFWYRQDPGLGLRLIYFSYDVKMKEKGDIPEGYSVSREKKERFSLILESASTNQTSMYLCASRAGTANEKLFFGSGTQLSVL.

The gene calls are TRBV6-5 and TRBJ2-1, with a tentative D call TRBD1 (5 bases). V gave up 10 bases and J gave up 8 bases, with 12 bases separating them. CDR3 size: 11 residues. Germline V gives CDR1 MNHEY, CDR2 SVGAGI. The CDR3 is CATLVGHEQFF. The CDR3 nucleotides read TGTGCCACTCTCGTGGGGCATGAGCAGTTCTTC.

Written as DNA, the CDR3 is TGTGCCAGCAGACCATTATTAACAGGGGGCTCGAGGTATGGCTACACCTTC. Protein product: CASRPLLTGGSRYGYTF. The chain recombines TRBV27 with TRBJ1-2; 9 bases align to TRBD1. This CDR3 has 17 amino acids. The germline V gene has CDR1 MNHEY and CDR2 SMNVEV (reference sequence). Trimming removed 6 bases from V and 5 bases from J; junction bases left unmatched: 16.

J is TRBJ2-7 and V is TRBV5-6, with D tentatively TRBD1 (5 bases). Trimming shortened V by 6 bases and J by 3 bases, and 16 bases separated the two germline ends. Germline-derived CDR1 and CDR2 are SGHDT and YYEEEE. The CDR3 runs 14 residues. CDR3 nucleotide sequence: TGTGCCAGCAACTACAGGCTATACCTCTACGAGCAGTACTTC. It is translated as CASNYRLYLYEQYF.

CDR3 region: CATSRGVGADTQYF. In DNA, the CDR3 is TGTGCCACCAGCAGAGGCGTGGGCGCAGATACGCAGTATTTT. The V gene is TRBV15, the J gene TRBJ2-3; D uncertain. The germline V gene encodes CDR1 LNHNV and CDR2 YYDKDF (reference sequence). The V end lost 1 base, the J end lost 4 bases, and 9 bases lay between the germline ends. This CDR3 is 14 amino acids long.

J is TRBJ1-1 and V is TRBV7-6; D gene ambiguous. This CDR3 comprises 17 residues. The germline V gene has CDR1 SGHVS and CDR2 FNYEAQ. With 1 base removed from V and 2 bases from J, the gap between germline ends came to 17 bases. This CDR3 reads CASSLGSSGFRNTEAFF. In DNA, the CDR3 is TGTGCCAGCAGCTTAGGCTCTAGCGGGTTTCGAAACACTGAAGCTTTCTTT.

This clone was seen just once. The chain combines TRBV7-2 with TRBJ1-1; 7 positions agree with TRBD1. The germline CDR1 and CDR2 sequences are SGHTA and FQGNSA. V trimming: 2 bases; J trimming: 1 base; junction bases outside the gene matches: 1. CDR3 length: 14 amino acids. The CDR3 spells CASSLWDRNTEAFF. DNA for the CDR3: TGTGCCAGCAGCTTATGGGACAGGAACACTGAAGCTTTCTTT. Filled out from reference TRBV7-2 and TRBJ1-1, the complete variable domain reads GAGVSQSPSNKVTEKGKDVELRCDPISGHTALYWYRQSLGQGLEFLIYFQGNSAPDKSGLPSDRFSAERTGGSVSTLTIQRTQQEDSAVYLCASSLWDRNTEAFFGQGTRLTVV.

In regard to this clone: The junction differs from germline at one of its ends, possibly a read error. The gene calls are TRBV6-1 and TRBJ1-1; D is uncertain. The CDR3 has 13 residues. Germline CDR1 is MNHNS and CDR2 is SASEGT. The CDR3 loop is CASGWAPNAEAFF. The CDR3 nucleotides are TGTGCCAGCGGATGGGCGCCGAACGCTGAAGCTTTCTTT.

The genes are TRBV30 and TRBJ2-5; TRBD2 matches at 7 bases. The CDR3 length is 13 residues. J lost 7 bases, V lost 0 bases, and 5 bases had no gene match. CDR1 and CDR2 from the germline V gene are GTSNPN and SVGIG (reference sequence). The CDR3 spells CAWSVSGEGTQYF. The CDR3 nucleotides read TGTGCCTGGAGTGTTTCCGGGGAGGGGACCCAGTACTTC.

The chain is built from TRBV10-1 and TRBJ1-4; 9 bases match TRBD1. Germline trimming cut 4 bases from V and 10 bases from J; bases unmatched to any gene: 10. In germline, CDR1 is WNHNN, CDR2 SYGVQD (reference sequence). The CDR3 is made up of 15 amino acids. The CDR3: CASSAAGQGLGKLFF. CDR3 nucleotide sequence: TGCGCCAGCAGTGCAGCGGGACAGGGATTGGGAAAACTGTTTTTT.

This rearrangement joins TRBV29-1 to TRBJ2-3; D might be TRBD1 (6 bases). V gave up 4 bases and J gave up 1 base, with 12 bases separating them. This CDR3 comprises 14 residues. Germline CDR1 reads SQVTM; CDR2 reads ANQGSEA. CDR3 sequence reads: CSVVRTERTDTQYF. The CDR3 DNA sequence: TGCAGCGTTGTTAGGACAGAACGCACAGATACGCAGTATTTT.

This chain links TRBV15 with TRBJ1-1, with 7 bases identical to TRBD1. This CDR3 has 15 amino acids. Per the germline V gene, CDR1 is LNHNV and CDR2 is YYDKDF (reference sequence). V shed 3 bases and J 3 bases; nucleotides not matched to a gene: 7. CDR3 sequence (DNA): TGTGCCACCAGCAGGGCGACAGGGAAGGACACTGAAGCTTTCTTT. It specifies CATSRATGKDTEAFF.

DNA of the CDR3: TGTGCCAGCAGCCCCAGCGGGGTGGAAGAGACCCAGTACTTC. Protein product: CASSPSGVEETQYF. The chain uses TRBV4-2 and TRBJ2-5; the match to TRBD2 covers 7 bases. The J segment lost 3 bases and the V segment lost 4 bases, leaving 5 bases of the junction unmatched. The germline CDR1 and CDR2 sequences are LGHNA and YNFKEQ. CDR3 length: 14 amino acids.

In this sample, this clone turned up once. The chain carries TRBV9 and TRBJ2-7, with 7 bases fitting TRBD1. The CDR3 consists of 15 residues. The J segment lost 2 bases and the V segment lost 0 bases, leaving 5 bases of the junction unmatched. Germline V CDR1 and CDR2: SGDLS, YYNGEE. The CDR3, as DNA: TGTGCCAGCAGCGTAGCTCCGGACAGGACCTACGAGCAGTACTTC. Its protein product is CASSVAPDRTYEQYF.

The chain carries TRBV28 and TRBJ1-6; D is perhaps TRBD1 (6 bases). The germline CDR1 and CDR2 sequences are MDHEN and SYDVKM. CDR3 length: 14 residues. V lost 6 bases and J 6 bases, leaving 12 bases between the germline ends. CDR3 protein: CASSIQGSNSPLHF. Written as DNA, the CDR3 is TGTGCCAGCAGCATACAGGGTTCTAATTCACCCCTCCACTTT.

The chain links TRBV27 to TRBJ1-6; tentatively, D is TRBD1 (5 bases). V dropped 4 bases and J dropped 10 bases, with 20 bases sitting between them. The length of the CDR3 is 16 residues. CDR1 MNHEY and CDR2 SMNVEV come from the germline V gene (reference sequence). The CDR3 DNA sequence: TGTGCCAGCAGTTCCTCCTTTCGGGCGCGGGGGTCACCCCTCCACTTT. Translation gives CASSSSFRARGSPLHF.

V gene TRBV28 combines with J gene TRBJ2-5; the match to TRBD2 covers 14 bases. CDR3 length: 18 amino acids. Germline V lookup: CDR1 MDHEN, CDR2 SYDVKM. Germline trimming cut 6 bases from V and 0 bases from J; bases unmatched to any gene: 9. CDR3 sequence: CASRVPGLAGEYQETQYF. DNA for the CDR3: TGTGCCAGCAGAGTACCGGGACTAGCGGGGGAATACCAAGAGACCCAGTACTTC.

The chain recombines TRBV28 with TRBJ1-6; D is perhaps TRBD1 (5 bases). The V and J ends lost 6 bases and 6 bases respectively, with 18 bases between them. There are 16 residues in the CDR3. Germline CDR1 MDHEN, CDR2 SYDVKM. CDR3 loop: CASSTTTGGSNSPLHF. The CDR3 nucleotides are TGTGCCAGCAGCACAACTACCGGGGGGAGTAATTCACCCCTCCACTTT.

The chain has TRBV11-2 and TRBJ2-3, with D hard to call. The CDR3 length is 12 residues. Germline V gene data show CDR1 as SGHAT and CDR2 as FQNNGV. Trimming stripped 3 bases from V and 3 bases from J, with 4 bases between. The CDR3 here is CASSFPTDTQYF. CDR3 bases: TGTGCCAGCAGCTTTCCAACAGATACGCAGTATTTT. The whole variable domain, remainder taken from reference TRBV11-2 and TRBJ2-3, is EAGVAQSPRYKIIEKRQSVAFWCNPISGHATLYWYQQILGQGPKLLIQFQNNGVVDDSQLPKDRFSAERLKGVDSTLKIQPAKLEDSAVYLCASSFPTDTQYFGPGTRLTVL.

The chain carries TRBV18 and TRBJ2-1, with 10 nucleotides matching TRBD2. V was pared by 3 bases and J by 8 bases, with 4 bases of the junction left unmatched. The CDR3 consists of 14 residues. Germline loops: CDR1 KGHSH, CDR2 LQKENI. The CDR3 region has the DNA TGTGCCAGCTCACCGGGGACTAGCGCACATGAGCAGTTCTTC. Translation: CASSPGTSAHEQFF.

J is TRBJ2-7 and V is TRBV6-1, with TRBD1 matching 8 bases. The CDR3 spans 15 residues. V lost 1 base to trimming and J lost 2 bases; unmatched junction nucleotides: 4. Germline CDR1 is MNHNS and CDR2 is SASEGT. CDR3 DNA: TGTGCCAGCAGTGAAGGTGGGACAGGCGCCTACGAGCAGTACTTC. It encodes CASSEGGTGAYEQYF.

V gene TRBV6-1 combines with J gene TRBJ1-3; 7 nucleotides agree with TRBD1. The ends lost 0 bases at V and 0 bases at J; junction bases unmatched: 8. Per germline, CDR1 MNHNS and CDR2 SASEGT. The CDR3 has 18 amino acids. CDR3 sequence: CASSEALGQLSSGNTIYF. DNA of the CDR3: TGTGCCAGCAGTGAAGCTCTGGGACAGCTGAGCTCTGGAAACACCATATATTTT.

This chain uses TRBV19 with TRBJ1-6; TRBD1 might be the D (5 bases). The germline V gene encodes CDR1 LNHDA and CDR2 SQIVND (reference sequence). V was shortened by 5 bases and J by 7 bases, with 18 bases between the two germline ends. CDR3 length: 16 residues. The DNA for the CDR3 is TGTGCCAGTAGTCCCACGACAGCCCAAGGGAATTCACCCCTCCACTTT. This encodes CASSPTTAQGNSPLHF.

This clone has a single count. This sequence joins TRBV7-2 and TRBJ2-3; D may be TRBD1 (5 bases). V was shortened by 2 bases and J by 4 bases, with 10 bases between the two germline ends. The germline gives CDR1 SGHTA, CDR2 FQGNSA. The CDR3 is 14 amino acids. CDR3 in amino acids: CASSLSRVADTQYF. Written as DNA, the CDR3 is TGTGCCAGCAGCTTAAGCAGGGTCGCAGATACGCAGTATTTT.